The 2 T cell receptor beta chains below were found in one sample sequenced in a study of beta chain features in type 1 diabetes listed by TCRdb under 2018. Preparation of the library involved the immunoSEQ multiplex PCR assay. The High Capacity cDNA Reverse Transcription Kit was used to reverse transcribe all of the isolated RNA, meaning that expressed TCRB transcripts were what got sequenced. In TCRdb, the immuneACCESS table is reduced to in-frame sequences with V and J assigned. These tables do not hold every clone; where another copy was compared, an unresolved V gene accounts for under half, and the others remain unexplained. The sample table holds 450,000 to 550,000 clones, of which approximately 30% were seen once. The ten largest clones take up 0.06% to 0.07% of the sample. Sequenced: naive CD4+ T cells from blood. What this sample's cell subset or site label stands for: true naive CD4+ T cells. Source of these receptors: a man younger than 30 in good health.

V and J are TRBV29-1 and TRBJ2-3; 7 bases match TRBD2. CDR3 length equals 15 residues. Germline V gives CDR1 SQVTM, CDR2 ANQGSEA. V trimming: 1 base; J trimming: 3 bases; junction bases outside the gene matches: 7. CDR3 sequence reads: CSVEAAGLWTDTQYF. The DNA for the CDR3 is TGCAGCGTTGAAGCAGCGGGGCTATGGACAGATACGCAGTATTTT.

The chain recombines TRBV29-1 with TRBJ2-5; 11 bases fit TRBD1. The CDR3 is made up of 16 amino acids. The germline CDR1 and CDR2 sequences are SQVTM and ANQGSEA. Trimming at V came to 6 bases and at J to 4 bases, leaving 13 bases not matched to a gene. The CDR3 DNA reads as TGCAGCGTCGATGAATTATACGGACAGGGGGCAGAGACCCAGTACTTC. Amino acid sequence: CSVDELYGQGAETQYF.